Listed here is a single TCR beta chain. Its antigen remains unknown. The sample comes from a study of OX40 agonist ivuxolimab in advanced cancers. Broader study findings: People who partly responded at 0.1-3.0 mg/kg had some of the least clonal expansion seen.

Method: immunoSEQ multiplex PCR; TCRdb's copy keeps in-frame clones and lacks some. The table lists around 100,000 clones, roughly 90% of them singletons. The CDR3 has 15 residues. After removal of 3 bases from V and 5 bases from J, the junction contained 6 bases not matched to a gene. CDR1 and CDR2 (germline): SGHTA, FQGNSA. The sequence derives from an adult with an advanced solid tumor such as melanoma, head and neck, liver or kidney cancer. The chain joins TRBV7-2 to TRBJ1-1, with 10 bases matching TRBD1. The sample in question was CD4+ or CD8+ T cells sorted from blood, obtained in a trial of the OX40 agonist ivuxolimab. The CDR3 DNA is TGTGCCAGCAGCTTCCAGGGACAGGGGAATACTGAAGCTTTCTTT. Protein: CASSFQGQGNTEAFF. Full variable domain (missing parts from reference TRBV7-2 and TRBJ1-1): GAGVSQSPSNKVTEKGKDVELRCDPISGHTALYWYRQSLGQGLEFLIYFQGNSAPDKSGLPSDRFSAERTGGSVSTLTIQRTQQEDSAVYLCASSFQGQGNTEAFFGQGTRLTVV.